The subject of this entry is one TCR beta chain. What it binds is not known. Clones were sequenced by immunoSEQ multiplex PCR, and TCRdb holds only the in-frame ones, with some missing. Of over 150,000 clones listed, about 88% were seen once; the top ten hold 3% to 3.5%. This sample was taken from a study of T cell responses to AZD1222 COVID-19 vaccine. Study conclusions and caveats: A reported finding is that nearly half of spike-specific TCRs target unmutated variant regions.

The V gene's germline CDR1 is MNHEY and CDR2 SVGAGI. V lost 2 bases, J lost 2 bases, and 16 bases lay in between. The CDR3 runs to 16 residues. The clonotype originates from an adult in good health. The sequences come from peripheral blood, collected on day 0 of AZD1222 vaccination. The chain joins TRBV6-5 to TRBJ2-7, with a tentative D call TRBD2 (7 bases). The CDR3 region has the DNA TGTGCCAGCAGTTACATTCGGGGGGCCCAAACCTACGAGCAGTACTTC. Translated: CASSYIRGAQTYEQYF.